Below, 17 T cell receptor beta chains from the same sample are listed, as sequenced in a study of T cell changes during pregnancy in multiple sclerosis. Profiling relied on immunoSEQ multiplex PCR, and the TCRdb table lists in-frame clones only, not all of them. This sample has under 100,000 clones, with nearly 95% found just once. The source was peripheral blood, collected in the second trimester of pregnancy. These receptors all stem from a female donor with multiple sclerosis, enrolled in a pregnancy study.

The chain combines TRBV7-6 with TRBJ1-2, with D tentatively TRBD1 (6 bases). Germline CDR1 SGHVS, CDR2 FNYEAQ. V dropped 1 base and J dropped 3 bases, with 12 bases sitting between them. The CDR3 is made up of 15 amino acids. CDR3 DNA: TGTGCCAGCAGCTTAGAGGTACAGGGATACTATGGCTACACCTTC. Its translation is CASSLEVQGYYGYTF. The entire variable domain, with the rest obtained from reference TRBV7-6 and TRBJ1-2, is as follows: GAGVSQSPRYKVTKRGQDVALRCDPISGHVSLYWYRQALGQGPEFLTYFNYEAQQDKSGLPNDRFSAERPEGSISTLTIQRTEQRDSAMYRCASSLEVQGYYGYTFGSGTRLTVV.

The V gene is TRBV9, the J gene TRBJ1-1; 12 bases match TRBD1. The V gene's germline CDR1 is SGDLS and CDR2 YYNGEE. This CDR3 is 13 amino acids long. The trim removed 0 bases at V and 11 bases at J, leaving 2 bases unmatched. The CDR3 sequence: CASSVGDRGRAFF. The DNA of the CDR3 is TGTGCCAGCAGCGTAGGGGACAGGGGGCGTGCTTTCTTT.

The V call is TRBV6-6, the J call TRBJ1-4, with 8 bases that match TRBD1. The CDR3 extends over 15 amino acids. J was trimmed by 4 bases and V by 7 bases; bases with no gene match: 8. Germline assignment: CDR1 MNHNY and CDR2 SVGAGI (reference sequence). This CDR3 reads CASKPGDRYNEKLFF. DNA for the CDR3: TGTGCCAGCAAACCTGGGGACAGGTATAATGAAAAACTGTTTTTT.

The J gene is TRBJ2-6, the V gene TRBV7-9, with D possibly being TRBD2 (5 bases). This CDR3 has 18 residues. The V and J ends lost 1 base and 0 bases respectively, with 13 bases between them. Germline loops: CDR1 SEHNR, CDR2 FQNEAQ (reference sequence). The CDR3 loop reads CASSLGSRASSGANVLTF. CDR3 bases: TGTGCCAGCAGCTTAGGATCGCGGGCGAGCTCTGGGGCCAACGTCCTGACTTTC.

The CDR3 region is CASSLTMNTEAFF. For the CDR3, the DNA is TGTGCCAGCAGTTTAACTATGAACACTGAAGCTTTCTTT. The V call is TRBV27, the J call TRBJ1-1, with D uncertain. Trimming removed 2 bases at V and 0 bases at J, with 4 bases between. Germline V CDR1 and CDR2: MNHEY, SMNVEV (reference sequence). CDR3 size: 13 residues.

The chain is built from TRBV2 and TRBJ2-1; D is perhaps TRBD2 (5 bases). The germline V and J ends were trimmed by 6 bases and 4 bases, with 19 bases remaining between them. The CDR3 consists of 16 residues. Germline loops: CDR1 SNHLY, CDR2 FYNNEI. The CDR3 DNA follows: TGTGCCAGCAGAGAGGCCACCGGGATCTTATACAATGAGCAGTTCTTC. This gives the protein CASREATGILYNEQFF.

This clone was recorded a few times. V gene TRBV21-1 combines with J gene TRBJ2-7; no DNA check was done on the table's D call, TRBD2. TRBV21-1 constitutes a pseudogene. CDR3 length: 16 residues. The CDR3 DNA is TGTGCCAGCAGCAGCAGTCTAGCGGGTTTTTACTACGAGCAGTACTTC. It specifies CASSSSLAGFYYEQYF.

The chain recombines TRBV19 with TRBJ1-4, with D tentatively TRBD1 (5 bases). Germline V gene sequence: CDR1 LNHDA, CDR2 SQIVND (reference sequence). V lost 6 bases, J lost 4 bases, and 15 bases lay in between. This CDR3 comprises 15 residues. The DNA for the CDR3 is TGTGCCAGTAGCCAACCGACACAGGTTAATGAAAAACTGTTTTTT. Protein product: CASSQPTQVNEKLFF.

The chain couples TRBV30 to TRBJ2-1; TRBD1 matches at 8 bases. The CDR3 is made up of 14 amino acids. V shed 4 bases, J shed 7 bases, and the junction held 9 bases outside the gene matches. Per germline, CDR1 GTSNPN and CDR2 SVGIG (reference sequence). CDR3 residues: CAWTRGQGLNEQFF. In DNA, the CDR3 is TGTGCCTGGACCCGAGGACAGGGCCTAAATGAGCAGTTCTTC.

The V gene is TRBV7-9, the J gene TRBJ1-3; D is undetermined. Germline V gene sequence: CDR1 SEHNR, CDR2 FQNEAQ (reference sequence). Trimming took off 5 bases at V and 0 bases at J, with 5 bases between the two ends. The length of the CDR3 is 13 residues. The CDR3 loop reads CASSSSSGNTIYF. The CDR3 DNA reads as TGTGCCAGCAGCAGTAGCTCTGGAAACACCATATATTTT.

The chain uses TRBV5-1 and TRBJ2-7; 9 bases line up with TRBD2. V dropped 0 bases and J dropped 7; count of bases not matched to a gene: 11. Germline loops: CDR1 SGHRS, CDR2 YFSETQ. This CDR3 spans 16 amino acids. The CDR3 DNA is TGCGCCAGCAGCTTGGGACTAGCGGCTAAAGCTGGGGAGCAGTACTTC. Amino acid sequence: CASSLGLAAKAGEQYF.

The chain recombines TRBV4-1 with TRBJ1-5; D call uncertain. This CDR3 is built from 15 residues. With 4 bases removed from V and 3 bases from J, the gap between germline ends came to 13 bases. Germline assignment: CDR1 MGHRA and CDR2 YSYEKL. The CDR3 here is CASSPLSSTNQPQHF. CDR3 nucleotide sequence: TGCGCCAGCAGCCCCTTATCGAGTACCAATCAGCCCCAGCATTTT.

The sample holds one count of this clone. The CDR3 region has the DNA TGTGCCAGCAGCTTAGGACAGGCTTATAATGAAAAACTGTTTTTT. It translates to CASSLGQAYNEKLFF. This chain uses TRBV7-9 with TRBJ1-4; D possibly corresponds to TRBD1 (6 bases). CDR1 and CDR2 (germline): SEHNR, FQNEAQ (reference sequence). The V end lost 1 base, the J end lost 4 bases, and 10 bases lay between the germline ends. This CDR3 has 15 amino acids.

This clone showed up just once. This sequence joins TRBV7-9 and TRBJ2-7; no reliable D call. V lost 4 bases and J 0 bases, leaving 10 bases between the germline ends. The CDR3 sequence is 14 residues long. Germline V gene sequence: CDR1 SEHNR, CDR2 FQNEAQ (reference sequence). This chain's CDR3 is CASSSATTSYEQYF. CDR3 nucleotide sequence: TGTGCCAGCAGCTCGGCTACTACCTCCTACGAGCAGTACTTC.

V is TRBV6-4 and J is TRBJ2-1; TRBD2 matches 7 bases. With 5 bases clipped from V and 3 bases from J, the junction kept 4 bases outside the gene matches. Germline V gene lookup returns CDR1 MRHNA and CDR2 SNTAGT. This CDR3 has 14 amino acids. The CDR3 nucleotides read TGTGCCAGCAGTCGGCTAGCGGACTACAATGAGCAGTTCTTC. It codes for CASSRLADYNEQFF.

The chain combines TRBV6-1 with TRBJ1-5; D unclear. The length of the CDR3 is 15 residues. Germline loops: CDR1 MNHNS, CDR2 SASEGT. V lost 0 bases to trimming and J lost 0 bases, with 6 bases between them. The CDR3 protein is CASSEAGGSNQPQHF. Written as DNA, the CDR3 is TGTGCCAGCAGTGAAGCGGGAGGTAGCAATCAGCCCCAGCATTTT.

The chain carries TRBV9 and TRBJ2-5, with D perhaps matching TRBD2 (5 bases). Germline V lookup: CDR1 SGDLS, CDR2 YYNGEE. The ends were cut back, 0 bases at V and 2 bases at J, with 11 bases in the middle. The CDR3 has 15 residues. CDR3 DNA: TGTGCCAGCAGCGTAGAGGAGGCAGGACAAGAGACCCAGTACTTC. It specifies CASSVEEAGQETQYF.